These 27 T cell receptor beta chains originate from one sample sequenced in a study of cytomegalovirus exposure and HLA in healthy donors. The PCR had 60 Vbeta and 13 Jbeta primers. The assay was immunoSEQ multiplex PCR, and TCRdb's table has in-frame clones only and misses some. This sample yields tens of thousands of clones, of which more than 60% are seen a single time; 2.7% belongs to the top ten. The sample was PBMCs. The receptors come from a man younger than 40 in good health and CMV-seronegative.

The rearrangement joins TRBV5-1 to TRBJ1-3; 8 bases agree with TRBD1. In germline, CDR1 is SGHRS, CDR2 YFSETQ. CDR3 size: 16 residues. V lost 2 bases and J lost 8; bases outside the gene matches: 12. CDR3 DNA sequence: TGCGCCAGCAGCTTAAGACGACAGGGGCTCTGGTACACCATATATTTT. Translated: CASSLRRQGLWYTIYF.

V and J are TRBV5-4 and TRBJ1-1, with 8 bases matching TRBD1. The V segment lost 4 bases and the J segment 7 bases; nucleotides outside the gene matches: 15. CDR1 and CDR2 from the germline V gene are SGHNT and YYREEE (reference sequence). This CDR3 is built from 16 residues. The CDR3 DNA reads as TGTGCCAGCAGCGGACAGGGCGGCTTATCTGTGGGTGAAGCTTTCTTT. This gives the protein CASSGQGGLSVGEAFF.

The rearrangement uses TRBV6-5 and TRBJ1-5; 8 bases are a match to TRBD1. The CDR3 extends over 15 amino acids. Germline V CDR1 and CDR2: MNHEY, SVGAGI. V dropped 6 bases and J dropped 2; count of bases not matched to a gene: 6. The CDR3 here is CASRDRGGGNQPQHF. CDR3 DNA sequence: TGTGCCAGCAGAGACAGGGGAGGAGGCAATCAGCCCCAGCATTTT.

The genes are TRBV11-2 and TRBJ2-7; tentatively, D is TRBD2 (5 bases). CDR3 size: 14 residues. Germline-derived CDR1 and CDR2 are SGHAT and FQNNGV. V lost 6 bases, J lost 5 bases, and 17 bases lay in between. CDR3 protein: CASSPYREDHEQYF. In DNA form, the CDR3 reads TGTGCCAGCAGTCCCTATCGGGAAGACCACGAGCAGTACTTC.

This clone has just one count. The V and J genes are TRBV18 and TRBJ1-5; D ambiguous. Between the trimmed V and J ends, which lost 3 bases and 5 bases, there was a span of 8 bases. This CDR3 has 13 amino acids. Germline V lookup: CDR1 KGHSH, CDR2 LQKENI. CDR3 sequence: CASSPSEDQPQHF. In DNA, the CDR3 is TGTGCCAGCTCACCCTCGGAGGATCAGCCCCAGCATTTT. The whole variable domain, remainder taken from reference TRBV18 and TRBJ1-5, is NAGVMQNPRHLVRRRGQEARLRCSPMKGHSHVYWYRQLPEEGLKFMVYLQKENIIDESGMPKERFSAEFPKEGPSILRIQQVVRGDSAAYFCASSPSEDQPQHFGDGTRLSIL.

This clone came up once. This chain joins TRBV19 and TRBJ1-3; no definite D call. The CDR3 is made up of 15 amino acids. The germline CDR1 and CDR2 sequences are LNHDA and SQIVND (reference sequence). The V end lost 7 bases, the J end lost 4 bases, and 17 bases lay between the germline ends. The DNA for the CDR3 is TGTGCCAGTACCCCGTATCCTGCGGGGGGAAACACCATATATTTT. It is translated as CASTPYPAGGNTIYF.

This clone has only one observation. The CDR3 sequence: CASSLVGPANYGYTF. CDR3 sequence (DNA): TGTGCCAGCAGCTTAGTTGGCCCAGCTAACTATGGCTACACCTTC. The chain recombines TRBV7-2 with TRBJ1-2; no clear D gene. CDR1 SGHTA and CDR2 FQGNSA come from the germline V gene. The CDR3 length is 15 residues. Trimming left V 1 base short and J 0 bases short, with 9 bases between. Full variable domain (rest looked up from reference TRBV7-2 and TRBJ1-2): GAGVSQSPSNKVTEKGKDVELRCDPISGHTALYWYRQSLGQGLEFLIYFQGNSAPDKSGLPSDRFSAERTGGSVSTLTIQRTQQEDSAVYLCASSLVGPANYGYTFGSGTRLTVV.

The V call is TRBV7-2, the J call TRBJ2-7; 12 nucleotides align to TRBD1. Per the germline V gene, CDR1 is SGHTA and CDR2 is FQGNSA. With V trimmed by 5 bases and J by 7 bases, 6 bases remained unmatched. The CDR3 sequence is 14 residues long. The CDR3 coding sequence is TGTGCCAGCAGCCCCCGGGACAGGGGGCGGGAGCAGTACTTC. Protein sequence: CASSPRDRGREQYF. The entire variable domain, with the rest obtained from reference TRBV7-2 and TRBJ2-7, is as follows: GAGVSQSPSNKVTEKGKDVELRCDPISGHTALYWYRQSLGQGLEFLIYFQGNSAPDKSGLPSDRFSAERTGGSVSTLTIQRTQQEDSAVYLCASSPRDRGREQYFGPGTRLTVT.

This clone was detected only a few times. The rearrangement joins TRBV11-3 to TRBJ2-3, with D perhaps matching TRBD2 (6 bases). Trimming took off 1 base at V and 2 bases at J, with 13 bases between the two ends. From germline, CDR1 is SGHNT and CDR2 YENEEA. This CDR3 is built from 16 residues. CDR3 sequence: CASSLAVTRDTDTQYF. The CDR3 nucleotides read TGTGCCAGCAGCTTAGCTGTGACTAGGGACACAGATACGCAGTATTTT.

V usage is TRBV5-1 and J usage is TRBJ2-7; TRBD1 matches 9 bases. The junction had 5 bases not matched to a gene; V was cut back by 4 bases and J by 3 bases. Germline CDR1 and CDR2: SGHRS and YFSETQ. This CDR3 has 14 amino acids. The CDR3 loop is CASSPLTGGYEQYF. The CDR3 DNA reads as TGCGCCAGCAGCCCCCTGACAGGGGGCTACGAGCAGTACTTC.

This chain connects TRBV5-8 to TRBJ2-5; D is uncertain. The V and J ends lost 0 bases and 3 bases respectively, with 3 bases between them. The CDR3 length is 12 residues. The germline V gene encodes CDR1 SGHTS and CDR2 YDEGEE. For the CDR3, the DNA is TGTGCCAGCAGCTTGGCGGAAGAGACCCAGTACTTC. Translated, it gives CASSLAEETQYF.

This chain connects TRBV30 to TRBJ1-2; the D is unclear. V lost 4 bases and J lost 8, with 17 bases in between. The CDR3 contains 13 residues. The germline V gene has CDR1 GTSNPN and CDR2 SVGIG (reference sequence). The CDR3 spells CAWTIEAAGGYTF. The CDR3 nucleotides are TGTGCCTGGACCATTGAGGCCGCGGGAGGCTACACCTTC.

CDR3 region: CASRGDSSSYGYTF. For the CDR3, the DNA is TGTGCCAGCAGGGGGGACAGTAGTTCCTATGGCTACACCTTC. The chain joins TRBV9 to TRBJ1-2, with 7 bases that match TRBD1. With V trimmed by 5 bases and J by 4 bases, 8 bases remained unmatched. The germline CDR1 and CDR2 sequences are SGDLS and YYNGEE. This CDR3 spans 14 amino acids. Combining the CDR3 with reference TRBV9 and TRBJ1-2 gives the whole variable domain DSGVTQTPKHLITATGQRVTLRCSPRSGDLSVYWYQQSLDQGLQFLIQYYNGEERAKGNILERFSAQQFPDLHSELNLSSLELGDSALYFCASRGDSSSYGYTFGSGTRLTVV.

The table lists this clone with a count of one. This chain connects TRBV10-3 to TRBJ2-2; perhaps TRBD1 as D (6 bases). Trimming pared 4 bases from V and 3 bases from J, leaving 15 bases between. CDR1 is ENHRY, CDR2 SYGVKD, per germline. The CDR3 loop spans 16 amino acids. CDR3 loop: CAISGTGLSDTGELFF. The CDR3 nucleotides are TGTGCCATCAGTGGAACAGGGCTCTCGGACACCGGGGAGCTGTTTTTT.

The V and J genes are TRBV19 and TRBJ1-5, with D possibly matching TRBD1 (6 bases). The V end lost 3 bases, the J end lost 0 bases, and 9 bases lay between the germline ends. This CDR3 spans 15 amino acids. Germline V gives CDR1 LNHDA, CDR2 SQIVND (reference sequence). CDR3 coding DNA: TGTGCCAGTAGTATGGGACAAGATAGCAATCAGCCCCAGCATTTT. Protein: CASSMGQDSNQPQHF.

A remark on this clone: This CDR3 fails to terminate in the conserved phenylalanine or tryptophan, so it likely reflects a read error. V gene TRBV5-1 combines with J gene TRBJ1-1; D perhaps matches TRBD1 (5 bases). Germline V gives CDR1 SGHRS, CDR2 YFSETQ. This CDR3 comprises 13 residues. V lost 0 bases, J lost 9 bases, and 12 bases lay in between. CDR3 DNA sequence: TGCGCCAGCAGCTTGGTGGCAGGGCATAAAGCTTTCTCT. This translates into CASSLVAGHKAFS.

The chain combines TRBV6-6 with TRBJ1-4, with D tentatively TRBD1 (6 bases). The CDR3 is 15 amino acids. Germline V lookup: CDR1 MNHNY, CDR2 SVGAGI (reference sequence). Between the trimmed V and J ends, which lost 5 bases and 8 bases, there was a span of 18 bases. As DNA, the CDR3 is TGTGCCAGCAGTGCCTACAGGGCTCAGTACGAAAAACTGTTTTTT. It translates to CASSAYRAQYEKLFF.

This chain joins TRBV18 and TRBJ2-5; D might be TRBD1 (5 bases). V was pared by 3 bases and J by 10 bases, with 18 bases between. Germline-derived CDR1 and CDR2 are KGHSH and LQKENI. The CDR3 loop spans 14 amino acids. The CDR3 bases are TGTGCCAGCTCACCTATCCTGGACAATGAGGACCAGTACTTC. Encoded protein: CASSPILDNEDQYF. Supplemented by reference TRBV18 and TRBJ2-5, the full variable domain reads NAGVMQNPRHLVRRRGQEARLRCSPMKGHSHVYWYRQLPEEGLKFMVYLQKENIIDESGMPKERFSAEFPKEGPSILRIQQVVRGDSAAYFCASSPILDNEDQYFGPGTRLLVL.

The chain has TRBV5-1 and TRBJ1-1; 8 positions agree with TRBD1. The ends lost 4 bases at V and 0 bases at J; junction bases unmatched: 11. This CDR3 has 17 residues. CDR1 is SGHRS and CDR2 is YFSETQ in the germline V gene. The CDR3: CASSPEPGTGLNTEAFF. In nucleotides, the CDR3 is TGCGCCAGCAGCCCCGAACCCGGGACAGGTCTGAACACTGAAGCTTTCTTT.

This clone is a singleton in its sample. The chain has TRBV2 and TRBJ1-1; possibly TRBD1 for D (6 bases). Germline V gene data show CDR1 as SNHLY and CDR2 as FYNNEI. The germline V and J ends were trimmed by 1 base and 5 bases, with 11 bases remaining between them. This CDR3 comprises 14 residues. CDR3 protein: CASSEVAGVTEAFF. In DNA form, the CDR3 reads TGTGCCAGCAGTGAAGTGGCAGGGGTTACTGAAGCTTTCTTT.

This clone was found once. J is TRBJ2-7 and V is TRBV4-2, with 15 bases identical to TRBD2. There are 18 residues in the CDR3. Germline loops: CDR1 LGHNA, CDR2 YNFKEQ. The trim removed 1 base at V and 6 bases at J, leaving 10 bases unmatched. The CDR3 sequence is CASSQAVGLAGGRGEQYF. Written as DNA, the CDR3 is TGTGCCAGCAGCCAAGCGGTGGGACTAGCGGGGGGCCGGGGCGAGCAGTACTTC.

The chain carries TRBV5-1 and TRBJ2-7; D is unclear. V lost 1 base and J 4 bases, leaving 6 bases between the germline ends. CDR3 length: 12 amino acids. Germline V CDR1 and CDR2: SGHRS, YFSETQ. The CDR3 DNA is TGCGCCAGCAGCTTGACAGATTACGAGCAGTACTTC. Translated, it gives CASSLTDYEQYF.

This clone was seen a few times. The chain joins TRBV19 to TRBJ1-5; 8 positions match TRBD1. J gave up 6 bases and V 7 bases, and 8 bases lay outside the gene matches. Germline CDR1 reads LNHDA; CDR2 reads SQIVND (reference sequence). This CDR3 has 14 residues. CDR3 sequence reads: CASTNPGTGQPQHF. As DNA, the CDR3 is TGTGCCAGTACCAACCCAGGGACAGGTCAGCCCCAGCATTTT.

CDR3 nucleotide sequence: TGTGCCAGCAGGAAGACAGGGGGGAGCTCCTATAATTCACCCCTCCACTTT. It yields the protein CASRKTGGSSYNSPLHF. The chain couples TRBV27 to TRBJ1-6; 9 bases map to TRBD1. In germline, CDR1 is MNHEY, CDR2 SMNVEV (reference sequence). The V and J ends lost 6 bases and 0 bases, in that order; junction bases with no gene match: 6. There are 17 residues in the CDR3.

A few counts support this clone. The chain recombines TRBV19 with TRBJ1-6; D gene ambiguous. V was trimmed by 2 bases and J by 11 bases, leaving 13 bases between them. This CDR3 is 14 amino acids long. CDR1 is LNHDA and CDR2 is SQIVND in the germline V gene (reference sequence). The CDR3 loop is CASSIQANTPPLHF. The CDR3 DNA is TGTGCCAGTAGTATACAGGCCAACACCCCACCCCTCCACTTT.

The V call is TRBV18, the J call TRBJ1-5, with 9 bases aligning to TRBD1. Germline V CDR1 and CDR2: KGHSH, LQKENI. Trimming cost V 2 bases and J 2 bases; bases outside gene matches: 7. The CDR3 is made up of 17 amino acids. The DNA for the CDR3 is TGTGCCAGCTCACCAACCGGACAGGGGTTGGGCAATCAGCCCCAGCATTTT. As protein: CASSPTGQGLGNQPQHF.

As DNA, the CDR3 is TGTGCCAGCAGCGTAGGGGGGACAGTTGAGTCACCCCTCCACTTT. Its protein is CASSVGGTVESPLHF. The V gene is TRBV9, the J gene TRBJ1-6, with 7 bases matching TRBD1. CDR1 SGDLS and CDR2 YYNGEE come from the germline V gene. The CDR3 consists of 15 residues. With 0 bases clipped from V and 10 bases from J, the junction kept 7 bases outside the gene matches.